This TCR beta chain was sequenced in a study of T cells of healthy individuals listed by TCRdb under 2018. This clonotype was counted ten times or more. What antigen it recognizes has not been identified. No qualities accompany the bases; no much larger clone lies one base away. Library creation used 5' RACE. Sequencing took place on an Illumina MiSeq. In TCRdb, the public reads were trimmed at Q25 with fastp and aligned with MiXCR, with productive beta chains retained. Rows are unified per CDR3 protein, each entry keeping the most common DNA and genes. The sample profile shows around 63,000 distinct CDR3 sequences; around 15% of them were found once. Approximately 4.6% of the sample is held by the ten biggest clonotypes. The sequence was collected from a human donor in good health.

In nucleotide form, the sequence is TGCGCCAGCAGCCAGGGACTAGCGGGAGGGCCTTACAATGAGCAGTTCTTC. Its protein is CASSQGLAGGPYNEQFF. The sequence is built from TRBV4-3 and TRBJ2-1; 16 central bases correspond to TRBD2. CDR1 and CDR2 (LGHNA, YSLEER) derive from the germline V gene. From V the trimming removes 3 bases and from J it removes 4 bases, while the gene matches leave 3 bases of the junction unaccounted for. The CDR3 contains 17 residues, cysteine and phenylalanine counted. Only the CDR3 portion is preserved as DNA: 51 bases, with reading frame beginning at the first base.